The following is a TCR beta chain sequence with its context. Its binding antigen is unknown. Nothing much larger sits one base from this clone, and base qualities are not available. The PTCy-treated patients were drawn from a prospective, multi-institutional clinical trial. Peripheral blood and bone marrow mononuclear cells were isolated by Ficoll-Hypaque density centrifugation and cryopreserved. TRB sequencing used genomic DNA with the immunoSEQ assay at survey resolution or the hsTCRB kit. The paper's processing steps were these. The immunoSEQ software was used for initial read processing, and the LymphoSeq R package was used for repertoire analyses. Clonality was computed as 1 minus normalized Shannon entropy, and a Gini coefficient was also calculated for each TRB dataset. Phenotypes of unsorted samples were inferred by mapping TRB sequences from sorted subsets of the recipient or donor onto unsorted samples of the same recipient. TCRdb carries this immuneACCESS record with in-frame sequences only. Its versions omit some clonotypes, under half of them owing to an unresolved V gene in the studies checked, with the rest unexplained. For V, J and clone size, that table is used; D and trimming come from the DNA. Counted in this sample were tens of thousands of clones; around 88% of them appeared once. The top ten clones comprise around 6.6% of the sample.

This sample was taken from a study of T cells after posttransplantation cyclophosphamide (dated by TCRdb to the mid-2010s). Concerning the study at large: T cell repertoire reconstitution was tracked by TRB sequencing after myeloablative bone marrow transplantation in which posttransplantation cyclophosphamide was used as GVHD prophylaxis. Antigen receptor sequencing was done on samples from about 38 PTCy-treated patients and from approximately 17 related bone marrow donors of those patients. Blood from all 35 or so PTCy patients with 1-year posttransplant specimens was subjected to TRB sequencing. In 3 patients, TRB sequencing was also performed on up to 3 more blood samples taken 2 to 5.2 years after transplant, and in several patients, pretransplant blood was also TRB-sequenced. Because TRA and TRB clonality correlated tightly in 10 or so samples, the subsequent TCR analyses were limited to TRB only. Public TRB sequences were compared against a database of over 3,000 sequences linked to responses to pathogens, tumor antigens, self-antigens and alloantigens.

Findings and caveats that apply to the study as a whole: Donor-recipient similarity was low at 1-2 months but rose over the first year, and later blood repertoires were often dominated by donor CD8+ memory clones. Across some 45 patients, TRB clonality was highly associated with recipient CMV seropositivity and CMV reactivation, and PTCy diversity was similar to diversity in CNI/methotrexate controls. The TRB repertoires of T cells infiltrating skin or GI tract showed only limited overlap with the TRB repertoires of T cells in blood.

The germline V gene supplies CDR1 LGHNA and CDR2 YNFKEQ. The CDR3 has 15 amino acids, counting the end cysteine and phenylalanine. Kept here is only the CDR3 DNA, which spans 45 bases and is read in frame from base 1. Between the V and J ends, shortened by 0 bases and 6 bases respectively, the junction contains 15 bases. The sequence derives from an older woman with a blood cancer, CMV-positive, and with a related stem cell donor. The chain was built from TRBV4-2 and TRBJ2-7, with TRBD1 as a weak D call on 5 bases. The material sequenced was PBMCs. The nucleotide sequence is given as TGTGCCAGCAGCCAAGATGGGGCAGGCCCCGGCGAGCAGTACTTC. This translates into CASSQDGAGPGEQYF.